This T cell receptor beta chain appears in the sequencing data of a study of blood T cell repertoires in COVID-19. In the study overall: Italy, Spain and the United States were the sources of the convalescent and acute COVID-19 samples.

Seattle researchers signed up patients amid active infection and tracked them longitudinally. Methods used by the authors: Scientists estimated how many nucleated cells there were by amplifying reference gene primers. The table came from immunoSEQ multiplex PCR; TCRdb's copy has only in-frame clones and leaves some out. Clonal size and the V and J genes are those of that table, whereas D and trimming came from the DNA. The data show around 26,000 clones, with roughly 77% seen just once and approximately 2.7% held by the top ten. The CDR3 runs to 13 residues. J gave up 4 bases and V 2 bases, and 0 bases lay outside the gene matches. Germline V lookup: CDR1 SGHAT, CDR2 FQNNGV. In its sample, this clone was seen once.

Sequenced sample: peripheral blood. The V and J genes are TRBV11-2 and TRBJ1-1; 8 bases agree with TRBD1. This receptor was identified in a woman in her 70s with COVID-19, enrolled during active disease. Written as DNA, the CDR3 is TGTGCCAGCAGCTTAACAGGGGGCACTGAAGCTTTCTTT. This translates into CASSLTGGTEAFF.